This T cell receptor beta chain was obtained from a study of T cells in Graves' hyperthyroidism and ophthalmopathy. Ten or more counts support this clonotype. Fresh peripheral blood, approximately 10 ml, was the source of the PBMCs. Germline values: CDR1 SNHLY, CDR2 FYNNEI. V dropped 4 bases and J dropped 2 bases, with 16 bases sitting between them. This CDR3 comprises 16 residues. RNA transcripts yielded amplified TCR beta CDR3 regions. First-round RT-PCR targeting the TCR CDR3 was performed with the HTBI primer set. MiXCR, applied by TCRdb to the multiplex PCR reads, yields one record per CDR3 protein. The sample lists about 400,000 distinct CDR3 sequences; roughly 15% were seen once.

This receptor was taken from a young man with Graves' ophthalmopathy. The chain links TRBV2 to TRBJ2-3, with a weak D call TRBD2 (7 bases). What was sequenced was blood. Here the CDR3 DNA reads TGTGCCAGCAGTGTCTGGGGAGGGGGTCTCACAGATACGCAGTATTTT. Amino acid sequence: CASSVWGGGLTDTQYF.